The 27 T cell receptor beta chains in this list originate from one sample, sequenced in a study of blood T cell repertoires in COVID-19. Sequenced by immunoSEQ multiplex PCR; TCRdb stores in-frame clones only, minus some. The table has about 330,000 clones, roughly 88% seen once. Material: peripheral blood. These receptors were collected from a woman between 50 and 59 years old with acute or convalescent COVID-19.

The chain uses TRBV7-6 and TRBJ2-1; no definite D call. Germline CDR1 reads SGHVS; CDR2 reads FNYEAQ. Trimming left V 4 bases short and J 3 bases short, with 4 bases between. The CDR3 has 12 residues. The CDR3 reads CASSSYYNEQFF. As DNA, the CDR3 is TGTGCCAGCAGCTCTTACTACAATGAGCAGTTCTTC.

The chain has TRBV15 and TRBJ1-5; TRBD1 might be the D (5 bases). The CDR3 covers 20 residues. Germline CDR1 is LNHNV and CDR2 is YYDKDF (reference sequence). The V end was cut by 0 bases, the J end by 0 bases, with 21 bases between. The CDR3, as DNA: TGTGCCACCAGCAGAGATCTGTATAGGGGTGGAGGGGCTAGCAATCAGCCCCAGCATTTT. Translation gives CATSRDLYRGGGASNQPQHF. The full variable domain, rest sourced from reference TRBV15 and TRBJ1-5, is DAMVIQNPRYQVTQFGKPVTLSCSQTLNHNVMYWYQQKSSQAPKLLFHYYDKDFNNEADTPDNFQSRRPNTSFCFLDIRSPGLGDTAMYLCATSRDLYRGGGASNQPQHFGDGTRLSIL.

CDR3 DNA: TGTGCCAGCAGTGAAGCGGGGGCACTTCGCGGAAAACTGTTTTTT. Translating gives CASSEAGALRGKLFF. The chain uses TRBV2 and TRBJ1-4, with a tentative D call TRBD1 (6 bases). Per germline, CDR1 SNHLY and CDR2 FYNNEI. Trimming cost V 0 bases and J 10 bases, with 15 bases left between them. The CDR3 covers 15 residues.

The rearrangement joins TRBV13 to TRBJ2-2, with a possible D match to TRBD2 (6 bases). Looked up from germline, CDR1 is PRHDT and CDR2 is FYEKMQ (reference sequence). The CDR3 is made up of 17 amino acids. Trimming shortened V by 5 bases and J by 0 bases, and 16 bases separated the two germline ends. CDR3 DNA sequence: TGTGCCAGCAGCCCAGCCGGGACTGTCGCGAACACCGGGGAGCTGTTTTTT. Translating it yields CASSPAGTVANTGELFF.

This chain uses TRBV5-5 with TRBJ1-4; TRBD1 might be the D (5 bases). The CDR3 consists of 13 residues. Germline values: CDR1 SGHKS, CDR2 YYEKEE (reference sequence). Trimming stripped 1 base from V and 6 bases from J, with 7 bases between. As DNA, the CDR3 is TGTGCCAGCAGCTTGATCAGGGATGAAAAACTGTTTTTT. The encoded protein is CASSLIRDEKLFF. The full variable domain, with the rest looked up from reference TRBV5-5 and TRBJ1-4, is DAGVTQSPTHLIKTRGQQVTLRCSPISGHKSVSWYQQVLGQGPQFIFQYYEKEERGRGNFPDRFSARQFPNYSSELNVNALLLGDSALYLCASSLIRDEKLFFGSGTQLSVL.

The chain employs TRBV25-1 and TRBJ2-1; possibly TRBD1 for D (6 bases). The CDR3 has 15 residues. The V gene lost 3 bases and the J gene lost 5 bases, with 14 bases spanning the gap. CDR1 is MGHDK, CDR2 SYGVNS, per germline. The CDR3 DNA sequence: TGTGCCAGCAGTGACCGGGGACAACCCAACAATGAGCAGTTCTTC. Its translation is CASSDRGQPNNEQFF.

In DNA form, the CDR3 reads TGTGCCAGCAGTGAATCAGGACACAGGGGCACAGATACGCAGTATTTT. This encodes CASSESGHRGTDTQYF. The rearrangement uses TRBV6-1 and TRBJ2-3, with D possibly being TRBD1 (6 bases). With 2 bases removed from V and 1 base from J, the gap between germline ends came to 13 bases. CDR1 and CDR2 (germline): MNHNS, SASEGT. The length of the CDR3 is 16 residues.

The V and J genes are TRBV27 and TRBJ2-1; TRBD1 is a possible D gene (6 bases). The V end was cut by 5 bases, the J end by 2 bases, with 13 bases between. From germline, CDR1 is MNHEY and CDR2 SMNVEV (reference sequence). The CDR3 contains 15 residues. CDR3: CASSPPPGAYNEQFF. The DNA for the CDR3 is TGTGCCAGCAGTCCCCCTCCAGGGGCCTACAATGAGCAGTTCTTC.

The chain employs TRBV18 and TRBJ1-5; 9 bases line up with TRBD1. This CDR3 spans 15 amino acids. CDR1 is KGHSH, CDR2 LQKENI, per germline. V shed 4 bases and J 6 bases; nucleotides not matched to a gene: 7. DNA of the CDR3: TGTGCCAGCTCACAGGGACAGGGTATACTTCAGCCCCAGCATTTT. This translates into CASSQGQGILQPQHF.

The J gene is TRBJ2-2, the V gene TRBV27, with D hard to call. The CDR3 is made up of 13 amino acids. V gave up 1 base and J gave up 4 bases, with 4 bases separating them. Germline-derived CDR1 and CDR2 are MNHEY and SMNVEV (reference sequence). CDR3 region: CASSLWSTGELFF. For the CDR3, the DNA is TGTGCCAGCAGTTTATGGAGCACCGGGGAGCTGTTTTTT.

V and J are TRBV4-2 and TRBJ2-1; TRBD1 aligns across 7 bases. The V gene end was trimmed by 2 bases and the J gene end by 2 bases; junction bases not matched to a gene: 6. This CDR3 has 16 amino acids. Germline V gives CDR1 LGHNA, CDR2 YNFKEQ. The CDR3 loop reads CASSQQGVLTYNEQFF. The DNA for the CDR3 is TGTGCCAGCAGCCAACAGGGGGTTTTAACCTACAATGAGCAGTTCTTC.

This clone has only a few counts. The chain carries TRBV18 and TRBJ2-2; D is uncertain. The CDR3 loop spans 15 amino acids. The V and J ends lost 3 bases and 1 base respectively, with 9 bases between them. The V gene's germline CDR1 is KGHSH and CDR2 LQKENI. CDR3 DNA sequence: TGTGCCAGCTCACCGACCCAGGAGAACACCGGGGAGCTGTTTTTT. Translating gives CASSPTQENTGELFF.

The chain employs TRBV4-1 and TRBJ1-1; a weak D match, TRBD1 (6 bases). The CDR3 has 18 residues. V was shortened by 0 bases and J by 4 bases, with 21 bases between the two germline ends. The germline V gene encodes CDR1 MGHRA and CDR2 YSYEKL. Here the CDR3 DNA reads TGCGCCAGCAGCCAAGATTCGCTAAAACAGGGTTTTGGCACTGAAGCTTTCTTT. It codes for CASSQDSLKQGFGTEAFF.

This clone was recorded a few times. The V and J genes are TRBV5-1 and TRBJ2-1; TRBD1 is a possible D gene (5 bases). Trimming stripped 0 bases from V and 5 bases from J, with 6 bases between. The CDR3 length is 13 residues. CDR1 and CDR2 (germline): SGHRS, YFSETQ. The CDR3 sequence is CASSLGQHNEQFF. The CDR3 nucleotides are TGCGCCAGCAGCTTGGGACAGCACAATGAGCAGTTCTTC.

The chain links TRBV7-9 to TRBJ2-1; no firm D call. Per germline, CDR1 SEHNR and CDR2 FQNEAQ (reference sequence). This CDR3 is built from 12 residues. Trimming cost V 1 base and J 15 bases, with 13 bases left between them. CDR3 sequence reads: CASSLELASGFF. In DNA, the CDR3 is TGTGCCAGCAGCTTAGAACTCGCGTCGGGGTTCTTC.

This chain uses TRBV6-2 or TRBV6-3 with TRBJ1-4, with 7 bases identical to TRBD1. Germline V gene sequence: CDR1 MNHEY, CDR2 SVGEGT. This CDR3 spans 14 amino acids. V gave up 2 bases and J gave up 6 bases; unmatched junction bases: 3. This chain's CDR3 is CASSYHGQDEKLFF. The CDR3 DNA follows: TGTGCCAGCAGTTACCATGGACAGGATGAAAAACTGTTTTTT.

CDR3 sequence: CASSQGQGRYGYTF. CDR3 nucleotide sequence: TGTGCCAGTAGTCAGGGACAGGGAAGGTATGGCTACACCTTC. The chain employs TRBV19 and TRBJ1-2; 9 nucleotides match TRBD1. Germline V gives CDR1 LNHDA, CDR2 SQIVND (reference sequence). Losses at the gene ends were 5 bases for V and 5 bases for J; bases not matched to a gene: 6. CDR3 length: 14 residues. The full variable domain, completed using reference TRBV19 and TRBJ1-2, is DGGITQSPKYLFRKEGQNVTLSCEQNLNHDAMYWYRQDPGQGLRLIYYSQIVNDFQKGDIAEGYSVSREKKESFPLTVTSAQKNPTAFYLCASSQGQGRYGYTFGSGTRLTVV.

The chain carries TRBV5-4 and TRBJ2-3, with TRBD2 matching 8 bases. The CDR3 extends over 16 amino acids. In germline, CDR1 is SGHNT, CDR2 YYREEE (reference sequence). Germline trimming cut 4 bases from V and 1 base from J; bases unmatched to any gene: 8. CDR3 coding DNA: TGTGCCAGCAGCATGGGCAGCGGGAGAGGCACAGATACGCAGTATTTT. Translating gives CASSMGSGRGTDTQYF.

This rearrangement joins TRBV6-4 to TRBJ2-1, with a weak D call TRBD2 (6 bases). This CDR3 region has 15 residues. The V gene's germline CDR1 is MRHNA and CDR2 SNTAGT. Between the trimmed V and J ends, which lost 3 bases and 2 bases, there was a span of 11 bases. The CDR3 here is CASSEVADAYNEQFF. The CDR3 DNA reads TGTGCCAGCAGTGAAGTAGCGGACGCCTACAATGAGCAGTTCTTC.

The chain links TRBV27 to TRBJ1-6; 7 nucleotides agree with TRBD1. Germline V gene data show CDR1 as MNHEY and CDR2 as SMNVEV (reference sequence). J gave up 4 bases and V 2 bases, and 2 bases lay outside the gene matches. The CDR3 is 15 residues long. The CDR3 nucleotides are TGTGCCAGCAGTTTAGGGGGACAGTATAATTCACCCCTCCACTTT. Protein sequence: CASSLGGQYNSPLHF.

This clone was detected only a few times. The gene calls are TRBV28 and TRBJ1-1; TRBD1 is a possible D gene (5 bases). CDR3 size: 16 residues. Trimming cost V 1 base and J 5 bases, with 17 bases left between them. Germline lookup yields CDR1 MDHEN and CDR2 SYDVKM. The CDR3 loop is CASSLLSGGSGTEAFF. In DNA form, the CDR3 reads TGTGCCAGCAGTTTATTATCCGGGGGTAGCGGGACTGAAGCTTTCTTT.

The CDR3: CASSLFGRGNNEQFF. The CDR3, as DNA: TGTGCCAGCAGCTTATTTGGGAGAGGGAACAATGAGCAGTTCTTC. This rearrangement joins TRBV5-6 to TRBJ2-1; D may be TRBD2 (5 bases). The CDR3 is made up of 15 amino acids. Germline lookup yields CDR1 SGHDT and CDR2 YYEEEE. Trimming left V 2 bases short and J 5 bases short, with 14 bases between.

CDR3 residues: CASSTRQGFNSGANVLTF. CDR3 coding DNA: TGTGCCAGCAGCACTCGACAGGGATTCAACTCTGGGGCCAACGTCCTGACTTTC. The chain has TRBV4-2 and TRBJ2-6, with 7 bases aligning to TRBD1. V trimming: 5 bases; J trimming: 0 bases; junction bases outside the gene matches: 10. This CDR3 is 18 amino acids long. CDR1 and CDR2 from the germline V gene are LGHNA and YNFKEQ.

The chain is built from TRBV9 and TRBJ2-2; the D gene is possibly TRBD1 (5 bases). This CDR3 region has 15 residues. With 3 bases removed from V and 5 bases from J, the gap between germline ends came to 14 bases. Germline CDR1 is SGDLS and CDR2 is YYNGEE. The CDR3 sequence: CASSARQRGTGELFF. DNA of the CDR3: TGTGCCAGCAGCGCGCGACAGCGAGGTACCGGGGAGCTGTTTTTT.

V is TRBV15 and J is TRBJ1-4; 10 bases agree with TRBD1. V lost 0 bases to trimming and J lost 14 bases; unmatched junction nucleotides: 9. CDR1 is LNHNV and CDR2 is YYDKDF in the germline V gene (reference sequence). CDR3 length: 15 amino acids. Here the CDR3 DNA reads TGTGCCACCAGCAGAGACCCGGGACAGGGGATCCGTCTGTTTTTT. Translation gives CATSRDPGQGIRLFF. Drawing the rest from reference TRBV15 and TRBJ1-4, the complete variable domain is DAMVIQNPRYQVTQFGKPVTLSCSQTLNHNVMYWYQQKSSQAPKLLFHYYDKDFNNEADTPDNFQSRRPNTSFCFLDIRSPGLGDTAMYLCATSRDPGQGIRLFFGSGTQLSVL.

The count of this clone is one. The V gene is TRBV23-1, the J gene TRBJ2-2; 14 nucleotides align to TRBD2. TRBV23-1 qualifies as an ORF whose function is uncertain. The V segment lost 3 bases and the J segment 7 bases; nucleotides outside the gene matches: 4. The CDR3 length is 16 residues. CDR3 nucleotides: TGCGCCAGCAGTCAGACTAGCGGGAGGGTGGTCGGGGAGCTGTTTTTT. Translated: CASSQTSGRVVGELFF.

The chain carries TRBV30 and TRBJ1-2, with TRBD1 as a possible D gene (6 bases). Trimming shortened V by 3 bases and J by 14 bases, and 16 bases separated the two germline ends. The CDR3 is 11 amino acids. CDR1 is GTSNPN and CDR2 is SVGIG in the germline V gene (reference sequence). As DNA, the CDR3 is TGTGCCTGGAGCCTGGGACATTCCTATACCTTC. This codes for CAWSLGHSYTF.